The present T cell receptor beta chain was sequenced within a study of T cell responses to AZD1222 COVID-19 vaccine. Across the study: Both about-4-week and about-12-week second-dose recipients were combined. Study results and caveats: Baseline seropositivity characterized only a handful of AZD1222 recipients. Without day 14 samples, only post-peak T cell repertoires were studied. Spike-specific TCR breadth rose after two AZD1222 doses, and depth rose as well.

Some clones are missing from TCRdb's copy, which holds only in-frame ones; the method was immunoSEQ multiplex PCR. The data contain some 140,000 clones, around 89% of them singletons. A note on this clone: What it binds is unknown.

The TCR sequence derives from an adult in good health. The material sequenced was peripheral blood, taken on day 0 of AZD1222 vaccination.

CDR3 sequence (DNA): TGTGCCAGCAGCTTGGGCGGGAGGGGGAACTCCTACGAGCAGTACTTC. It encodes CASSLGGRGNSYEQYF. The chain employs TRBV5-4 and TRBJ2-7, with 9 positions matching TRBD2. With 0 bases clipped from V and 0 bases from J, the junction kept 4 bases outside the gene matches. This CDR3 has 16 residues. CDR1 and CDR2 from the germline V gene are SGHNT and YYREEE (reference sequence).